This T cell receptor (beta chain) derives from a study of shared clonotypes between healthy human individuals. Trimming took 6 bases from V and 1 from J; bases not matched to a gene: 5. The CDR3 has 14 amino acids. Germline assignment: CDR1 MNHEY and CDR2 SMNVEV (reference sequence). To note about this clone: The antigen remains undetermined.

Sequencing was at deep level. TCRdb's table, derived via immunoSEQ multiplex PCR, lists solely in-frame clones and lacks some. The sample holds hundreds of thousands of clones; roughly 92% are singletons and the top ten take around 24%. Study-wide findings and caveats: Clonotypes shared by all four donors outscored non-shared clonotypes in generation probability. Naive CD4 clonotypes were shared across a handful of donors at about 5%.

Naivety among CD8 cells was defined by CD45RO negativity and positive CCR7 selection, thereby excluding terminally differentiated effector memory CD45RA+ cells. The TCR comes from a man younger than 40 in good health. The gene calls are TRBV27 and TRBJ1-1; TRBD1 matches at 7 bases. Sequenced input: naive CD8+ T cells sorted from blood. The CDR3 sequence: CASRSGTENTEAFF. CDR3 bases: TGTGCCAGCAGATCCGGGACAGAGAACACTGAAGCTTTCTTT.